The clone carrying this T cell receptor beta chain was recorded a few times. Its antigen is unknown. This entry belongs to a study of cytomegalovirus exposure and HLA in healthy donors. At the level of the study: Earlier work reported 117 million unique TCR beta sequences from some 180 million T cells.

V trimming: 7 bases; J trimming: 0 bases; junction bases outside the gene matches: 6. The germline CDR1 and CDR2 sequences are KGHSH and LQKENI. This CDR3 comprises 15 residues. Study observations and caveats: Analysis was performed later, and it showed HLA-associated TCR beta chains to be more clonally expanded than equally common others. Rates of TCR association differed by HLA locus in a later analysis, with DRB1 highest and HLA-C lowest.

PCR used 60 Vbeta primers and 13 Jbeta primers. Sequenced by immunoSEQ multiplex PCR; TCRdb stores in-frame clones only, minus some. The data hold roughly 190,000 clones, with more than 85% observed a single time. This rearrangement joins TRBV18 to TRBJ2-7; 10 nucleotides agree with TRBD1. Material: PBMCs. The source of this sequence is a woman aged 18-29 years in good health and CMV-seronegative. The CDR3 reads CASCAGQGSSYEQYF. CDR3 DNA: TGTGCCAGCTGCGCGGGACAGGGGAGCTCCTACGAGCAGTACTTC. Full variable domain (rest looked up from reference TRBV18 and TRBJ2-7): NAGVMQNPRHLVRRRGQEARLRCSPMKGHSHVYWYRQLPEEGLKFMVYLQKENIIDESGMPKERFSAEFPKEGPSILRIQQVVRGDSAAYFCASCAGQGSSYEQYFGPGTRLTVT.